The 11 T cell receptor beta chains given below trace back to one sample, sequenced in a study of T-cell memory formation after mild COVID-19. TCRdb re-derived calls from the 5' RACE reads in MiXCR, one entry per CDR3 protein. The data contain around 510,000 distinct CDR3 sequences, about a fifth of them singletons. Sequencing used PBMCs or a T cell subset sorted from them (not recorded which). Receptors were obtained from an adult woman who had mild COVID-19 (a few samples of this study predate the infection). Cell type and time point are not known.

The rearrangement joins TRBV7-2 to TRBJ2-5; 7 bases align to TRBD2. The germline CDR1 and CDR2 sequences are SGHTA and FQGNSA. Unmatched junction bases numbered 5, after V lost 0 bases and J lost 1 base. This CDR3 is 16 amino acids long. The chain's CDR3 is CASSLAGTTAQETQYF. In DNA form, the CDR3 reads TGTGCCAGCAGCTTAGCCGGGACTACAGCCCAAGAGACCCAGTACTTC.

This clonotype has only a few counts. The chain carries TRBV12-3 or TRBV12-4 and TRBJ2-7; no definite D call. This CDR3 has 14 amino acids. Between the trimmed V and J ends, which lost 1 base and 0 bases, there was a span of 7 bases. The CDR3 spells CASSLVFSSYEQYF. The CDR3 DNA follows: TGTGCCAGCAGTTTAGTATTTTCCTCCTACGAGCAGTACTTC.

The table lists this clonotype with a few counts. This chain joins TRBV6-2 or TRBV6-3 and TRBJ2-1; D possibly corresponds to TRBD2 (6 bases). Trimming took off 7 bases at V and 8 bases at J, with 15 bases between the two ends. The CDR3 runs to 13 residues. Germline CDR1 and CDR2: MNHEY and SVGEGT. This CDR3 is CASMKLASDEQFF. CDR3 coding DNA: TGTGCCAGCATGAAGCTAGCGTCGGATGAGCAGTTCTTC.

The genes are TRBV7-9 and TRBJ1-4, with 7 bases aligning to TRBD1. V was pared by 5 bases and J by 3 bases, with 6 bases of the junction left unmatched. This CDR3 contains 15 residues. Germline values: CDR1 SEHNR, CDR2 FQNEAQ (reference sequence). The DNA for the CDR3 is TGTGCCAGCAGCCCAGGGACAGCCTCTAATGAAAAACTGTTTTTT. Its protein is CASSPGTASNEKLFF.

This chain uses TRBV6-2 or TRBV6-3 with TRBJ2-2, with D possibly TRBD2 on 5 matching bases. From germline, CDR1 is MNHEY and CDR2 SVGEGT. The V end was cut by 2 bases, the J end by 7 bases, with 8 bases between. This CDR3 contains 13 residues. The CDR3: CASSYRDLGELFF. In nucleotides, the CDR3 is TGTGCCAGCAGTTACCGGGATCTCGGGGAGCTGTTTTTT.

In this sample, this clonotype turned up a few times. This chain connects TRBV6-1 to TRBJ2-5; tentative D call: TRBD2 (6 bases). V lost 7 bases to trimming and J lost 5 bases, with 20 bases between them. Germline V gene data show CDR1 as MNHNS and CDR2 as SASEGT. The CDR3 length is 15 residues. CDR3 in DNA: TGTGCCAGCACTCAGGTTGGGGGAGGAGCGGAGACCCAGTACTTC. It translates to CASTQVGGGAETQYF.

CDR3 in DNA: TGTGCCAGCAGTGTGACGGTTACGGATACGCAGTATTTT. Protein sequence: CASSVTVTDTQYF. The chain uses TRBV6-1 and TRBJ2-3, with no clear D. This CDR3 is built from 13 residues. Deletions cut 4 bases from V and 6 bases from J, with 11 bases between. Germline V lookup: CDR1 MNHNS, CDR2 SASEGT.

The gene calls are TRBV7-2 and TRBJ1-2, with 7 bases identical to TRBD1. CDR3 length: 15 amino acids. CDR1 and CDR2 (germline): SGHTA, FQGNSA. The V segment lost 3 bases and the J segment 4 bases; nucleotides outside the gene matches: 8. The CDR3 DNA sequence: TGTGCCAGCAGCTTGGACAGGCGGGGTGTCTATGGCTACACCTTC. This encodes CASSLDRRGVYGYTF.

The chain carries TRBV5-1 and TRBJ1-5; 7 bases align to TRBD1. Germline CDR1 is SGHRS and CDR2 is YFSETQ. The V and J ends lost 4 bases and 3 bases, in that order; junction bases with no gene match: 4. The CDR3 runs 14 residues. DNA for the CDR3: TGCGCCAGCAGCCCGGGACAGCACAATCAGCCCCAGCATTTT. Encoded protein: CASSPGQHNQPQHF.

The rearrangement joins TRBV3-1 to TRBJ2-7; 7 bases match TRBD2. This CDR3 comprises 14 residues. Trimming at V came to 4 bases and at J to 2 bases, leaving 5 bases not matched to a gene. Germline V lookup: CDR1 LGHDT, CDR2 YNNKEL (reference sequence). This CDR3 is CASSPTLAAYEQYF. The CDR3 nucleotides read TGTGCCAGCAGCCCAACCCTAGCGGCCTACGAGCAGTACTTC.

The chain is built from TRBV2 and TRBJ2-7, with 7 bases identical to TRBD1. CDR1 and CDR2 (germline): SNHLY, FYNNEI. This CDR3 is 12 amino acids long. J lost 0 bases, V lost 9 bases, and 2 bases had no gene match. DNA for the CDR3: TGTGCCAGTGGGACAGACTCCTACGAGCAGTACTTC. Amino acids: CASGTDSYEQYF.